These 30 T cell receptor delta chains originate from one sample sequenced in a study of gamma-delta T cells after stem cell transplantation. TCRdb reapplied CATT to the RT-PCR reads. The repertoire includes about 1,700 delta-chain clones, approximately 15% of them detected once, and roughly 16% sits in the top ten. Sequencing was carried out using gamma-delta T cells. Receptor source: a human donor. It is not recorded whose cells these are; they may come from a transplant donor.

This clone was counted a few times. Possible read error: a much larger clone is one base away. This rearrangement joins TRDV2 to TRDJ3, with 10 positions matching TRDD3. Germline V gene data show CDR1 as GEAIGNYY and CDR2 as EKD. This CDR3 is 21 amino acids long. CDR3 protein: CACDTVWGIPLHSCDTRQMFF. In DNA, the CDR3 is TGTGCCTGTGACACCGTATGGGGGATACCCCTACACTCCTGTGACACCCGACAGATGTTTTTC.

By sample share, this clone is large. The same CDR3 also results from other DNA sequences found in this sample. This chain connects TRDV1 to TRDJ2; 11 bases fit TRDD3. J was trimmed by 0 bases and V by 2 bases; bases with no gene match: 5. Germline values: CDR1 TSWWSYY, CDR2 QGS. The CDR3 is made up of 18 amino acids. For the CDR3, the DNA is TGTGCTCTTGGGGAAATCTGGGGGATACTTTCTTTGACAGCACAACTCTTCTTT. Translated: CALGEIWGILSLTAQLFF.

This clone was counted a few times. A read error may explain this, as a much larger clone is one base away. The chain couples TRDV2 to TRDJ3; the match to TRDD3 covers 11 bases. The CDR3 has 19 amino acids. The V and J ends lost 0 bases and 0 bases, in that order; junction bases with no gene match: 3. The germline CDR1 and CDR2 sequences are GEAIGNYY and EKD. In nucleotides, the CDR3 is TGTGCCTGTGACACCTTGGGGGATACGGGCTCCTGGGACACCCGACAGATGTTTTTC. It specifies CACDTLGDTGSWDTRQMFF.

As for this clone: The protein held in TCRdb is that of a much larger clone and does not match this DNA's translation at residue 7, likely because of a read error; the protein shown is translated from the DNA. CDR3 amino acids: CACDRLPGDTYELIF. CDR3 DNA: TGTGCCTGTGACCGGTTACCGGGGGATACTTATGAACTCATCTTT. V is TRDV2 and J is TRDJ1; 9 nucleotides line up with TRDD3. This CDR3 spans 15 amino acids. CDR1 is GEAIGNYY and CDR2 is EKD in the germline V gene. V shed 3 bases and J 9 bases; nucleotides not matched to a gene: 13.

About this clone: Being one base from a much bigger clone, this may be a read error. This sample includes further DNA sequences coding for the same CDR3. The V and J genes are TRDV1 and TRDJ1; TRDD3 matches at 9 bases. The CDR3 totals 21 residues. Germline CDR1 and CDR2: TSWWSYY and QGS. V trimming: 6 bases; J trimming: 9 bases; junction bases outside the gene matches: 32. DNA of the CDR3: TGTGCTCTTGGTCGAGCTTCTCCCTCCGTTCCGTTACTGGGGGACTTTTTCCAACTCATCTTT. Residues: CALGRASPSVPLLGDFFQLIF.

V usage is TRDV1 and J usage is TRDJ1, with D tentatively TRDD2 or TRDD3 (5 bases each). Germline-derived CDR1 and CDR2 are TSWWSYY and QGS. This CDR3 is 19 amino acids long. V was cut by 0 bases and J by 2 bases, with 22 bases left in between. CDR3 sequence reads: CALGELYGIPTAGTDKLIF. The DNA for the CDR3 is TGTGCTCTTGGGGAACTATATGGGATCCCTACGGCAGGGACCGATAAACTCATCTTT.

In this sample, this clone turned up a few times. TCRdb assigns this DNA the protein of a much larger clone, which departs from its translation at residue 7; this likely reflects a read error, and the protein shown comes from translating the DNA. The chain recombines TRDV2 with TRDJ1; D unclear. Trimming stripped 0 bases from V and 0 bases from J, with 13 bases between. Germline loops: CDR1 GEAIGNYY, CDR2 EKD. The CDR3 extends over 16 amino acids. The CDR3 here is CACDTLIYEYTDKLIF. DNA for the CDR3: TGTGCCTGTGACACCTTAATCTATGAGTACACCGATAAACTCATCTTT.

This clone occurred a few times. It is likely a read error: a sequence one base away is far more abundant. Additional DNA sequences in this sample encode the identical CDR3. The V and J genes are TRDV2 and TRDJ3; D is possibly TRDD3 (5 bases). V dropped 0 bases and J dropped 1 base, with 12 bases sitting between them. This CDR3 contains 18 residues. CDR1 and CDR2 (germline): GEAIGNYY, EKD. In DNA form, the CDR3 reads TGTGCCTGTGACACCGTAGGGATGCCTTCCTGGGACACCCGACAGATGTTTTTC. Protein sequence: CACDTVGMPSWDTRQMFF.

This clone was found a few times. The TCRdb protein comes from a much larger clone and disagrees with this DNA's translation at residue 9, likely due to a read error; the protein given here is derived from the DNA. J is TRDJ3 and V is TRDV2; 7 positions match TRDD3. CDR1 is GEAIGNYY and CDR2 is EKD in the germline V gene. The CDR3 totals 16 residues. In DNA form, the CDR3 reads TGTGCCTGTGACTGGGGGAGCTCCAGGGACACCCGACAGATGTTTTTC. It encodes CACDWGSSRDTRQMFF.

Sample share makes this clone large. V gene TRDV1 combines with J gene TRDJ1, with D possibly being TRDD2 or TRDD3 (8 bases each). CDR3 length: 19 amino acids. The V gene lost 2 bases and the J gene lost 12 bases, with 34 bases spanning the gap. Germline V lookup: CDR1 TSWWSYY, CDR2 QGS. As DNA, the CDR3 is TGTGCTCTTGGGGAAGGGGGCTTCCTACGCGATCTGGGGATACAGCCGGTCATCTTT. Its translation is CALGEGGFLRDLGIQPVIF.

In regard to this clone: TCRdb records a much larger clone's protein for this DNA, with a difference at residue 7 that likely arises from a read error; the protein given is the translation of the DNA. The chain couples TRDV1 to TRDJ1; 7 bases map to TRDD3. Germline CDR1 is TSWWSYY and CDR2 is QGS. V dropped 0 bases and J dropped 2; count of bases not matched to a gene: 9. CDR3 length: 17 residues. The CDR3, as DNA: TGTGCTCTTGGGGAACTTGCGTATGGGGGACGGACCGATAAACTCATCTTT. Its protein product is CALGELAYGGRTDKLIF.

This clone has a handful of counts. With only one base between it and a far larger clone, this is likely a read error. The V call is TRDV1, the J call TRDJ1; D assignment may be TRDD2 or TRDD3 (5 bases each). Per the germline V gene, CDR1 is TSWWSYY and CDR2 is QGS. The CDR3 spans 19 residues. V lost 5 bases and J 3 bases, leaving 28 bases between the germline ends. The DNA of the CDR3 is TGTGCTCTTGGGACTCCCCCTTCTACACTGGTACGCCCCTCCGATAAACTCATCTTT. Amino acids: CALGTPPSTLVRPSDKLIF.

Worth noting for this clone: TCRdb assigns this DNA the protein of a much larger clone, which departs from its translation at residue 15; this likely reflects a read error, and the protein shown comes from translating the DNA. The chain carries TRDV2 and TRDJ3, with 9 positions matching TRDD3. The germline V gene encodes CDR1 GEAIGNYY and CDR2 EKD. The CDR3 has 20 amino acids. CDR3 region: CACDALTGGASSWDARQMFF. The CDR3 nucleotides read TGTGCCTGTGACGCCCTAACTGGGGGAGCAAGCTCCTGGGACGCCCGACAGATGTTTTTC.

For this clone: A much larger clone differs by one base, so this may be a read error. The same CDR3 also results from other DNA sequences found in this sample. The genes are TRDV2 and TRDJ2, with TRDD3 identical over 12 bases. Germline CDR1 GEAIGNYY, CDR2 EKD. The CDR3 covers 19 residues. V was pared by 3 bases and J by 5 bases, with 15 bases of the junction left unmatched. CDR3 nucleotide sequence: TGTGCCTGTGACCCTACTGGGGGATACAATCTGCCTCTAACAGCACAACTCTTCTTT. Translation: CACDPTGGYNLPLTAQLFF.

This clone was detected a few times. The TCRdb protein fails to match the DNA translation at residue 7; the protein reported here was translated from the DNA. This chain connects TRDV2 to TRDJ1; 9 bases agree with TRDD3. CDR1 is GEAIGNYY and CDR2 is EKD in the germline V gene. The CDR3 has 17 amino acids. V shed 1 base, J shed 4 bases, and the junction held 12 bases outside the gene matches. This CDR3 is CACDTVVGIRGSDKLIF. CDR3 in DNA: TGTGCCTGTGACACAGTCGTGGGGATACGCGGAAGCGATAAACTCATCTTT.

Turning to this clone: Just one base apart from a much larger clone, this may be a read error. The sample contains more than one DNA sequence encoding this CDR3. This sequence joins TRDV1 and TRDJ1, with 7 bases fitting TRDD2. This CDR3 has 18 residues. CDR1 is TSWWSYY, CDR2 QGS, per germline. CDR3 sequence reads: CALGEFSYGVADTDKLIF. CDR3 DNA sequence: TGTGCGCTTGGGGAATTTTCCTACGGTGTCGCCGACACCGATAAACTCATCTTT.

About this clone itself: A much larger clone lies a single base off, so this may be a read error. The sample holds other DNA sequences that translate to the same CDR3. The chain has TRDV1 and TRDJ1, with 9 bases aligning to TRDD3. The CDR3 is 23 amino acids. Looked up from germline, CDR1 is TSWWSYY and CDR2 is QGS. The CDR3 protein is CALGGTPGLPAYWGRKYTDKLIF. The CDR3 DNA sequence: TGTGCTCTTGGGGGTACGCCCGGCCTTCCGGCGTACTGGGGGAGAAAGTACACCGATAAACTCATCTTC.

Remarks on this clone: This likely traces to a read error, being one base from a far larger clone. Other DNA sequences in this sample translate to the same CDR3. This rearrangement joins TRDV2 to TRDJ3; TRDD3 matches 10 bases. Per the germline V gene, CDR1 is GEAIGNYY and CDR2 is EKD. V shed 0 bases, J shed 0 bases, and the junction held 10 bases outside the gene matches. This CDR3 is 21 amino acids long. DNA of the CDR3: TGTGCCTGTGACACCGTATCGCTGGGGGATATTGGCTCCTGGGACACCCGACAGATGTTTTTC. It specifies CACDTVSLGDIGSWDTRQMFF.

In the case of this clone: This sequence may be a read error, since a much larger clone differs from it by one base. V is TRDV1 and J is TRDJ1; 8 bases agree with TRDD3. Per the germline V gene, CDR1 is TSWWSYY and CDR2 is QGS. Trimming took 4 bases from V and 0 from J; bases not matched to a gene: 28. This CDR3 has 23 amino acids. CDR3 DNA sequence: TGTGCTCTTGGGGGTACGCCCGGCCTTCCGGCGTACTGGGGGGGAAAGTACACCGATAAACTCATCTTT. Its translation is CALGGTPGLPAYWGGKYTDKLIF.

The table lists this clone with a few counts. With a far larger clone one base away, a read error is the likely cause. The CDR3 DNA follows: TGTGCCCGTGACAAGGGGTTTAGTACTAAACTCATCTTT. Protein sequence: CARDKGFSTKLIF. The V call is TRDV2, the J call TRDJ1; D not resolved. The CDR3 is 13 amino acids. Germline V CDR1 and CDR2: GEAIGNYY, EKD.

Comments on this clone: For this DNA, TCRdb reports the protein of a much larger clone, which diverges at residue 5, most likely from a read error; the protein presented here is translated directly from the DNA. V is TRDV2 and J is TRDJ3; 9 nucleotides agree with TRDD3. The CDR3 length is 18 residues. J was trimmed by 2 bases and V by 4 bases; bases with no gene match: 8. Germline V CDR1 and CDR2: GEAIGNYY, EKD. The CDR3 nucleotides read TGTGCCTGTGAACCCGTACTGGGGGACGCCTGGGACACCCGACAGATGTTTTTC. Translating it yields CACEPVLGDAWDTRQMFF.

This clone was seen more than once but under ten times. Only one base separates this from a far larger clonotype, so it likely reflects a read error. Other DNA sequences in this specimen translate into the identical CDR3. This chain uses TRDV2 with TRDJ3, with 12 bases identical to TRDD3. This CDR3 is built from 17 residues. Germline loops: CDR1 GEAIGNYY, CDR2 EKD. The CDR3 DNA is TGTGCCTGTGATACTGGGGGATACTCCTGGGACACCAGACAGATGTTTTTC. It translates to CACDTGGYSWDTRQMFF.

This clone was seen a handful of times. TCRdb has a much larger clone's protein, which differs at residue 9 from the translation of this DNA, likely because of a read error; what is shown is the protein translated from the DNA. V gene TRDV1 combines with J gene TRDJ1, with no clear D. The CDR3 totals 15 residues. The V end lost 3 bases, the J end lost 0 bases, and 11 bases lay between the germline ends. Germline CDR1 TSWWSYY, CDR2 QGS. The CDR3 reads CALGDLCRHTDKLIF. Here the CDR3 DNA reads TGTGCTCTTGGGGACCTGTGCCGGCACACCGATAAACTCATCTTT.

This clone is large. In nucleotides, the CDR3 is TGTGCTCTTGGCTCAAAGGAACCCAGGACGCACTGGGGGACAAGCTCCTGGGACACCCGACAGATGTTTTTC. Protein product: CALGSKEPRTHWGTSSWDTRQMFF. This rearrangement joins TRDV1 to TRDJ3, with 9 bases matching TRDD3. The J segment lost 0 bases and the V segment lost 6 bases, leaving 24 bases of the junction unmatched. Per germline, CDR1 TSWWSYY and CDR2 QGS. The CDR3 sequence is 24 residues long.

In its sample, this clone was seen a few times. A much larger clone lies a single base off, so this may be a read error. Within the sample, other DNA sequences also encode this same CDR3. This chain links TRDV2 with TRDJ3; D may be TRDD3 (6 bases). This CDR3 comprises 22 residues. Germline values: CDR1 GEAIGNYY, CDR2 EKD. Trimming took off 3 bases at V and 0 bases at J, with 26 bases between the two ends. The CDR3 DNA is TGTGCCTGTGACTCTCTCTCCCATGGGGGTCAGAGGGGCTCCTGGGACACCCGACAGATGTTTTTC. This sequence encodes CACDSLSHGGQRGSWDTRQMFF.

Concerning this clone: The likely explanation is a read error, given a far larger clone one base away. This chain uses TRDV2 with TRDJ1; 12 nucleotides align to TRDD3. V was clipped by 4 bases and J by 3 bases; unmatched bases: 26. This CDR3 is 22 amino acids long. Germline V gene sequence: CDR1 GEAIGNYY, CDR2 EKD. The CDR3 reads CACETGVWAYPPWGIRPDKLIF. The DNA of the CDR3 is TGTGCCTGTGAGACCGGGGTCTGGGCCTATCCCCCCTGGGGGATACGGCCCGATAAACTCATCTTT.

Worth noting for this clone: A far larger clone is a single base away, which makes a read error likely. The chain employs TRDV2 and TRDJ3; possible D gene TRDD3, 6 bases. Germline assignment: CDR1 GEAIGNYY and CDR2 EKD. There are 19 residues in the CDR3. Trimming shortened V by 3 bases and J by 0 bases, and 17 bases separated the two germline ends. The chain's CDR3 is CACDAGGTTRSWDTRQMFF. CDR3 in DNA: TGTGCCTGTGACGCCGGGGGAACCACCCGCTCCTGGGACACCCGACAGATGTTTTTC.

This clone has just a few counts. TCRdb pairs this DNA with a much larger clone's protein that differs at residue 13, likely a read error; the protein shown was translated from the DNA. V and J are TRDV2 and TRDJ3, with 12 bases fitting TRDD3. Germline assignment: CDR1 GEAIGNYY and CDR2 EKD. This CDR3 has 20 residues. CDR3 sequence (DNA): TGTGCCTGTGACACCGTACTGGGGGATACCTTCTCCCGGGACACCCGACAGATGTTTTTC. This sequence encodes CACDTVLGDTFSRDTRQMFF.

With respect to this clone: The amino acid sequence in TCRdb belongs to a much larger clone and departs from this DNA's translation at residue 3, likely a sequencing read error; the sequence shown is translated from the DNA. The genes are TRDV1 and TRDJ1, with D possibly being TRDD3 (6 bases). V lost 10 bases and J 0 bases, leaving 33 bases between the germline ends. CDR3 length equals 20 residues. Germline V CDR1 and CDR2: TSWWSYY, QGS. The CDR3: CAPTSPGVTGLLLYTDKLIF. For the CDR3, the DNA is TGTGCTCCGACTTCCCCCGGCGTTACTGGGTTACTTCTGTACACCGATAAACTCATCTTT.

A remark on this clone: With only one base between it and a far larger clone, this is likely a read error. The sample has other DNA sequences that encode this CDR3 too. The chain couples TRDV2 to TRDJ2; 9 bases are shared with TRDD3. In germline, CDR1 is GEAIGNYY, CDR2 EKD. The CDR3 is made up of 19 amino acids. V shed 3 bases, J shed 3 bases, and the junction held 16 bases outside the gene matches. CDR3 nucleotides: TGTGCCTGTGACCCTACGGGGGGATACAATCTGCCTCTGACAGCACAACTCTTCTTT. Translated: CACDPTGGYNLPLTAQLFF.